This TCR beta chain was observed in a study of metastatic and nonmetastatic thyroid tumors. Study information: The authors compared repertoires across blood and tumor or nodule tissue from malignant and benign thyroid patients.

Regarding the study as a whole: The study reportedly found significantly higher TCR beta diversity in malignant thyroid tumors than benign nodules, in blood and tumor.

In its sample, this clone was seen many times. What it binds is unknown. Original processing methods: Between-group CDR3 differences, defined by clinicopathological status, yielded a distant-metastasis classifier for papillary thyroid cancer. With MiXCR, TCRdb reprocessed the PCR reads. For this entry, the V and J calls and clone size follow TCRdb and not the study's own pipeline. Among about 92,000 clones listed, 14% to 15% were seen once. Patients were all untreated before their thyroid surgery. Material: blood. This receptor was taken from a female donor with papillary thyroid cancer or a benign thyroid nodule (not recorded which). Some clones in this sample may be carry-over from other donors' samples.

CDR3 sequence: CASSLISSGTRNEQYF. The CDR3 DNA is TGTGCCAGCAGTTTAATTTCATCTGGGACTAGAAACGAGCAGTACTTC. The rearrangement uses TRBV28 and TRBJ2-7, with 8 positions matching TRBD2. This CDR3 has 16 amino acids. The germline gives CDR1 MDHEN, CDR2 SYDVKM. Trimming took 2 bases from V and 5 from J; bases not matched to a gene: 11.